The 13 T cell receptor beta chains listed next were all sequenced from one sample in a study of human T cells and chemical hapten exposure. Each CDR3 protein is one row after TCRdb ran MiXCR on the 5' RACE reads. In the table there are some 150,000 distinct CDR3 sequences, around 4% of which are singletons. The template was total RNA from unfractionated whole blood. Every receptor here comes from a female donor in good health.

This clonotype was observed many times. In DNA form, the CDR3 reads TGCGCCAGCAGTCGCAGGGGAGGGACAGATACGCAGTATTTT. It is translated as CASSRRGGTDTQYF. This chain links TRBV5-1 with TRBJ2-3, with a possible D match to TRBD2 (7 bases). The V gene's germline CDR1 is SGHRS and CDR2 YFSETQ. The CDR3 length is 14 residues. V was pared by 5 bases and J by 3 bases, with 13 bases between.

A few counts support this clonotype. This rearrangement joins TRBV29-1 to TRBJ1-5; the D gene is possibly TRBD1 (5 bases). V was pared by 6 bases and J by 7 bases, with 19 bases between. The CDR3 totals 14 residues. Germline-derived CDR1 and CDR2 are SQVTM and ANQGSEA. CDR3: CSVTRSRDGQPQHF. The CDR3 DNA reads TGCAGCGTGACACGGAGTAGGGACGGACAGCCCCAGCATTTT.

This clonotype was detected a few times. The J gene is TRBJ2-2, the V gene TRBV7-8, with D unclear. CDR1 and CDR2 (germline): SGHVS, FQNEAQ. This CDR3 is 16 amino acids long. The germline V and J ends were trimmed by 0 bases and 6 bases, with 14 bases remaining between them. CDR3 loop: CASSLAGEGCAGELFF. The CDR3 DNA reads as TGTGCCAGCAGCTTAGCGGGCGAAGGGTGCGCCGGGGAGCTGTTTTTT.

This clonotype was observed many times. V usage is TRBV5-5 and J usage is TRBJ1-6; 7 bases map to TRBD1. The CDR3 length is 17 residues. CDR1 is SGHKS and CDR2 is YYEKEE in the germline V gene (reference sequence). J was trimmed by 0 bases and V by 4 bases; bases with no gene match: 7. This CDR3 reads CASSIARDSSYNSPLHF. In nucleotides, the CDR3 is TGTGCCAGCAGCATAGCCCGGGACAGCTCCTATAATTCACCCCTCCACTTT.

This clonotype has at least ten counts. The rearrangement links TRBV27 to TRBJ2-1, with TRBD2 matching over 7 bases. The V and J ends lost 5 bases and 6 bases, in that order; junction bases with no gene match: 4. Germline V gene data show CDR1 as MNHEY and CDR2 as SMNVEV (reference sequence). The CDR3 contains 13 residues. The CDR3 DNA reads TGTGCCAGCAGTCGCGGGGGAATCAATGAGCAGTTCTTC. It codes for CASSRGGINEQFF.

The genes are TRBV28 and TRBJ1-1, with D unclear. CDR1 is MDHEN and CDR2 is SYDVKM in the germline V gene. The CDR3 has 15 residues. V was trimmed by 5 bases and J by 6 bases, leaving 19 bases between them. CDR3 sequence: CASSPQIPGLAEAFF. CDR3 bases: TGTGCCAGCAGTCCCCAAATCCCCGGGTTGGCTGAAGCTTTCTTT. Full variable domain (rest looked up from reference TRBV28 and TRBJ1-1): DVKVTQSSRYLVKRTGEKVFLECVQDMDHENMFWYRQDPGLGLRLIYFSYDVKMKEKGDIPEGYSVSREKKERFSLILESASTNQTSMYLCASSPQIPGLAEAFFGQGTRLTVV.

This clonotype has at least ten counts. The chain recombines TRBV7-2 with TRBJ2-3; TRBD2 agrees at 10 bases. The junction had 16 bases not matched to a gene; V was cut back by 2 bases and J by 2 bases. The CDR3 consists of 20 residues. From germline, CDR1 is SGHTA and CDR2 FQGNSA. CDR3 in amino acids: CASSLTPLRLAGLFTDTQYF. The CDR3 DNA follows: TGTGCCAGCAGCTTAACCCCCCTCCGACTAGCGGGTCTATTCACAGATACGCAGTATTTT.

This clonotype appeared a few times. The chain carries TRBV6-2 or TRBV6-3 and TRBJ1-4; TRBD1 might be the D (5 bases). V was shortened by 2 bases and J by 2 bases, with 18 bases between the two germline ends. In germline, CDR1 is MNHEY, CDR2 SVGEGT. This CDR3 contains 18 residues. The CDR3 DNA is TGTGCCAGCAGTTACAACCGGGACGTCGAGGCGACTAATGAAAAACTGTTTTTT. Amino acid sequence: CASSYNRDVEATNEKLFF.

CDR3 DNA: TGTGCCATCAGGTTGGGCTGGGACAGGGGCCGATATGGCTACACCTTC. Its translation: CAIRLGWDRGRYGYTF. V usage is TRBV10-3 and J usage is TRBJ1-2, with TRBD1 matching over 10 bases. This CDR3 is 16 amino acids long. From germline, CDR1 is ENHRY and CDR2 SYGVKD. V dropped 6 bases and J dropped 5; count of bases not matched to a gene: 12.

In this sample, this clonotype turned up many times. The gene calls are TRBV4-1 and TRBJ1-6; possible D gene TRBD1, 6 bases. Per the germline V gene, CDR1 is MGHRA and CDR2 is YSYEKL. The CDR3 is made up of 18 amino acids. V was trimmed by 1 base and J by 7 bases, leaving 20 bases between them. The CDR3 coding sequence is TGCGCCAGCAGCCAAGTACTACCACGGGCAGGGGTAAATTCACCCCTCCACTTT. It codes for CASSQVLPRAGVNSPLHF.

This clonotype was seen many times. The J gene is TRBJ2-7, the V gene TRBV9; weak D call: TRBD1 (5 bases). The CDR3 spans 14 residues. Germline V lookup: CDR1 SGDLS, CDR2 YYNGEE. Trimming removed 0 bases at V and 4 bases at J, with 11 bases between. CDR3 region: CASSVGRGPYEQYF. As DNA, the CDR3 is TGTGCCAGCAGCGTAGGTAGGGGCCCGTACGAGCAGTACTTC.

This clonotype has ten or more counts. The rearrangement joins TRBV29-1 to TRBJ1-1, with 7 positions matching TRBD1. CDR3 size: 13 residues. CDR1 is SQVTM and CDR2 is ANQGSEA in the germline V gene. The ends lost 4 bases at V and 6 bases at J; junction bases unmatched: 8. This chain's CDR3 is CSVADRVFSEAFF. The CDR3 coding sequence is TGCAGCGTTGCCGACAGGGTGTTTTCTGAAGCTTTCTTT.

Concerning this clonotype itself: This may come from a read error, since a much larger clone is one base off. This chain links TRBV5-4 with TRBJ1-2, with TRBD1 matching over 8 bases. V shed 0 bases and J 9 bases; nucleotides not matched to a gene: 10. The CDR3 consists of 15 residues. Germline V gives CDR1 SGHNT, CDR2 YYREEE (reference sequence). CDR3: CASSLVRGQDRSYTF. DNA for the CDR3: TGTGCCAGCAGCTTGGTCCGGGGACAGGACAGGAGCTACACCTTC.